This T cell receptor (beta chain) is from a study of blood T cell repertoires in COVID-19. Assay used: immunoSEQ multiplex PCR; TCRdb lists only in-frame clones, some missing. Here the sample spans tens of thousands of clones, 70% to 80% being singletons. Germline V CDR1 and CDR2: SEHNR, FQNEAQ (reference sequence). This CDR3 is 14 amino acids long. V lost 5 bases and J lost 6; bases outside the gene matches: 7. This receptor was obtained from a man between 65 and 80 years old with active or convalescent COVID-19. V is TRBV7-9 and J is TRBJ2-3, with TRBD1 matching 8 bases. Sequencing was carried out using peripheral blood. The CDR3: CASSRGQGWDTQYF. For the CDR3, the DNA is TGTGCCAGCAGCCGAGGACAGGGTTGGGATACGCAGTATTTT.